This paragraph reports one T cell receptor (beta chain). This specimen belongs to a study of blood T cell repertoires in COVID-19. Study at large: Donors in the United States, Italy and Spain gave samples during acute or convalescent COVID-19. Sources were T cells, B-cell-depleted T cells, or PBMCs; the material itself was cDNA or gDNA.

Germline trimming cut 1 base from V and 4 bases from J; bases unmatched to any gene: 6. The V gene's germline CDR1 is SGHTA and CDR2 FQGNSA. This CDR3 has 15 residues. Methods used by the authors: Quantification of nucleated cells was approximated via reference gene primer amplification. Only in-frame clones appear in the TCRdb table, and some are missing; sequencing was by immunoSEQ multiplex PCR. The DNA was the basis for D and trimming; V, J and clone size are from that table. The sample has roughly 410,000 clones; about 90% are singletons. This sequence originates from a man between 40 and 49 years old with acute or convalescent COVID-19. The sample taken for sequencing was peripheral blood. The rearrangement joins TRBV7-2 to TRBJ1-1; 7 bases line up with TRBD1. CDR3 in DNA: TGTGCCAGCAGCTTAGATGGGACAGACCTCACTGAAGCTTTCTTT. It codes for CASSLDGTDLTEAFF.